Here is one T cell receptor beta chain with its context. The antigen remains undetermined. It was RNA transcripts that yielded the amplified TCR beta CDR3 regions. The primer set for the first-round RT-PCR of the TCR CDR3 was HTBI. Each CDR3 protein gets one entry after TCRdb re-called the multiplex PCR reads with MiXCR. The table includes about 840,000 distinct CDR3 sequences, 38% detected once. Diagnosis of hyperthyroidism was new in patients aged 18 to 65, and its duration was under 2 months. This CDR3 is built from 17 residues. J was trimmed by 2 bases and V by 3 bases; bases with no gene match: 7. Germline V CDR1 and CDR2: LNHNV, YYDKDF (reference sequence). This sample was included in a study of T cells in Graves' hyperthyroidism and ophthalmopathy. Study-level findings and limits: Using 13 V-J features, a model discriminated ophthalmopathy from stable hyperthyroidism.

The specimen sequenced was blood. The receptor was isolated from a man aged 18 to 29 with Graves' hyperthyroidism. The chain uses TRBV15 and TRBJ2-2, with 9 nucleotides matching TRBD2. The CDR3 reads CATSRARGGANTGELFF. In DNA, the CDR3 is TGTGCCACCAGCAGGGCACGCGGGGGGGCAAACACCGGGGAGCTGTTTTTT.